The TCR beta chain under discussion was sequenced for a study of tumor and adjacent non-tumor tissue in lung cancer. Whole-study context: The cohort had roughly 11 adenocarcinoma, a couple of squamous cell and 1 small cell patients.

This sample's RNA came from whole unsorted tissue. TCRbeta libraries were built with three rounds of nested PCR, modified from ARM-PCR. TCRdb reprocessed the multiplex PCR reads via MiXCR and lists one record per CDR3 protein. The profile covers around 86,000 distinct CDR3 sequences, with 72% appearing a single time and roughly 9% taken by the ten largest. The CDR3 contains 13 residues. Concerning this clonotype itself: The junction departs from the called germline gene at one end, perhaps through a read error.

The V gene is TRBV12-3 or TRBV12-4, the J gene TRBJ1-1; D unclear. Sequencing was performed on lung tumor tissue. This TCR was recovered from a woman in her 40s with non-small cell lung cancer. The CDR3: CASRPDGTTGAFF. DNA of the CDR3: TGTGCCAGCAGGCCGGACGGAACCACTGGAGCTTTCTTT.